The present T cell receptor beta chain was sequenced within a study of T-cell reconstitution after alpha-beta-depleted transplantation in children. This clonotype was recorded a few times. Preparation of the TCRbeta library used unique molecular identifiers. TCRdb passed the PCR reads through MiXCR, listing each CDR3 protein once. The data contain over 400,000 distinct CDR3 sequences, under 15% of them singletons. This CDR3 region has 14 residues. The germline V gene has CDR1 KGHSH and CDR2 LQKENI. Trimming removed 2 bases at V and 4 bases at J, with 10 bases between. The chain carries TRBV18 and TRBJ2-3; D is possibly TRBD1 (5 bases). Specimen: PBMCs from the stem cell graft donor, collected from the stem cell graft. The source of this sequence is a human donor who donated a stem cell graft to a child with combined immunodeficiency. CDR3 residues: CASSPSGLADTQYF. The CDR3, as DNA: TGTGCCAGCTCACCATCAGGGCTGGCAGATACGCAGTATTTT.